A selection of T cell receptor beta chains follows, all from one sample in a study of T cell repertoires in cytomegalovirus infection. TCRdb analysed the reads with MiXCR anew, one entry per CDR3 protein. This table has about 150,000 distinct CDR3 sequences, 20% to 30% appearing once. What was sequenced was PBMCs. Receptor source: a human donor in good health (CMV status not recorded). Some clones in this sample may be carry-over from other donors' samples. The CDR3 runs from the conserved cysteine through the conserved F or W. D genes are given only for firm matches. Only some rows state a clone size, as once, few, many or a class for expanded clones.

>TRBV7-9|NA|many|TRBJ1-1
TGTGCCAGCAGCACGGGGACGGACGAGAACACTGAAGCTTTCTTT
CASSTGTDENTEAFF
>TRBV5-1|NA|few|TRBJ1-1
TGCGCCAGCAGCCACGCCTTAAGAGGTCCGGACACTGAAGCTTTCTTT
CASSHALRGPDTEAFF
>TRBV2|NA|NA|TRBJ1-1
TGTGCCAGCAGTGGGGACACCGGGGAAGCTTTCTTT
CASSGDTGEAFF
>TRBV20-1|NA|few|TRBJ1-1
TGCAGTGCTTACAGGGTTTCGGTGAACACTGAAGCTTTCTTT
CSAYRVSVNTEAFF
>TRBV2|NA|NA|TRBJ1-1
TGTGCCAGCAGTGTGGGGGGCATGAACACTGAAGCTTTCTTT
CASSVGGMNTEAFF
>TRBV7-2|NA|many|TRBJ1-5
TGTGCCAGCAGCTTAGGGGGGTGGAAATCAGGAACGAATCAGCCCCAGCATTTT
CASSLGGWKSGTNQPQHF
>TRBV7-2|TRBD1|many|TRBJ1-4
TGTGCCAGCAGCTCCTGGGACAGGGGGCGAGAAAAACTGTTTTTT
CASSSWDRGREKLFF
>TRBV30|NA|few|TRBJ2-6
TGTGCCTTTCTCACGTATTCTGGGGCCAACGTCCTGACTTTC
CAFLTYSGANVLTF
>TRBV7-3|NA|many|TRBJ1-6
TGTGCCAGCAGCTTAACTTGGTGGGGGTCACCCCTCCACTTT
CASSLTWWGSPLHF
>TRBV7-2|NA|NA|TRBJ2-7
TGTGCCAGCAGCTGGCAGAGTCGGGAGCAGTACTTC
CASSWQSREQYF
>TRBV2|TRBD1|many|TRBJ1-4
TGTGCCAGCGCCGACAGGGCTAATGAAAAACTGTTTTTT
CASADRANEKLFF
>TRBV7-4|TRBD1|NA|TRBJ1-2
TGTGCCAGCAGCTTGGGGACAGGGGCAGAGGGCTACACCTTC
CASSLGTGAEGYTF
>TRBV6-2/TRBV6-3|NA|few|TRBJ2-4
TGTGCCAGCAGACAGGCTGTTAGCATTCAGTACTTC
CASRQAVSIQYF
>TRBV30|TRBD1|NA|TRBJ1-1
TGTGCCTGGAGAACAGGGGGAGACACTGAAGCTTTCTTT
CAWRTGGDTEAFF
>TRBV12-3/TRBV12-4|TRBD1|many|TRBJ1-5
TGTGCCAGCAGCTTACTTCGACAGGGGGGAAATCAGCCCCAGCATTTT
CASSLLRQGGNQPQHF
>TRBV30|TRBD1|many|TRBJ2-7
TGTGCCTGGAGTGTACAGGGGAGTGCGGGCTCCTACGAGCAGTACTTC
CAWSVQGSAGSYEQYF
>TRBV6-6|TRBD1|few|TRBJ2-1
TGTGCCAGCAGTTACTCGGACAGGGGGATCAATGAGCAGTTCTTC
CASSYSDRGINEQFF
>TRBV28|TRBD1|NA|TRBJ1-2
TGTGCCAGCAGTCCCCCCGGGACAGCGTATGGCTACACCTTC
CASSPPGTAYGYTF
>TRBV7-9|NA|few|TRBJ2-2
TGTGCCAGCAGCCCAAGACAGGACTCTAACACCGGGGAGCTGTTTTTT
CASSPRQDSNTGELFF
>TRBV2|NA|many|TRBJ1-3
TGTGCCAGCAGTGAAACTTACGGAAACACCATATATTTT
CASSETYGNTIYF
>TRBV2|NA|NA|TRBJ2-1
TGTGCCAGCAGCGTCACGACCGATAATGAGCAGTTCTTC
CASSVTTDNEQFF
>TRBV5-4|NA|NA|TRBJ1-1
TGTGCCAGCAGCCAACCTCACACGAGTGGGGGCACTGAAGCTTTCTTT
CASSQPHTSGGTEAFF